These 22 T cell receptor beta chains share one sample of origin, sequenced in a study of tumour-infiltrating T cells in Burkitt lymphoma. Some clones are missing from TCRdb's copy, which holds only in-frame ones; the method was immunoSEQ multiplex PCR. The data hold about 2,000 clones, with roughly 14% observed a single time. Sequencing was carried out using tumor tissue. The source of these receptors is a human donor with Burkitt lymphoma.

Comment on this clone: The identical CDR3 is also encoded by other nucleotide sequences in the sample. V and J are TRBV4-2 and TRBJ2-5; the match to TRBD2 covers 8 bases. The CDR3 contains 18 residues. The junction had 15 bases not matched to a gene; V was cut back by 1 base and J by 5 bases. Germline V CDR1 and CDR2: LGHNA, YNFKEQ. CDR3 bases: TGTGCCAGCAGCCAAGGGGGGAGGGCTAGCGGGCGAGGGGAGACCCAGTACTTC. Translation gives CASSQGGRASGRGETQYF.

In this sample, this clone turned up a few times. This chain connects TRBV7-2 to TRBJ1-2; 7 bases are a match to TRBD1. Per the germline V gene, CDR1 is SGHTA and CDR2 is FQGNSA. The CDR3 runs to 14 residues. The V and J ends lost 4 bases and 2 bases, in that order; junction bases with no gene match: 4. The CDR3 coding sequence is TGTGCCAGCAGCTCGGGACAGAAGAACTATGGCTACACCTTC. It specifies CASSSGQKNYGYTF.

This chain connects TRBV7-6 to TRBJ2-1; 7 bases agree with TRBD2. V lost 1 base, J lost 11 bases, and 17 bases stayed unmatched. Per the germline V gene, CDR1 is SGHVS and CDR2 is FNYEAQ. This CDR3 is 17 amino acids long. CDR3 loop: CASSLGSSGGFLNKQFF. Here the CDR3 DNA reads TGTGCCAGCAGCTTAGGGTCTAGCGGAGGGTTTTTGAATAAGCAGTTCTTC.

This chain uses TRBV5-1 with TRBJ2-2, with TRBD1 identical over 9 bases. Germline V CDR1 and CDR2: SGHRS, YFSETQ. CDR3 length: 17 residues. V lost 0 bases and J lost 6; bases outside the gene matches: 9. Here the CDR3 reads CASSLDVRGQGSGELFF. DNA for the CDR3: TGCGCCAGCAGCTTGGATGTGCGGGGACAGGGCTCCGGGGAGCTGTTTTTT.

V is TRBV5-1 and J is TRBJ2-3; TRBD2 matches 7 bases. CDR3 size: 15 residues. In germline, CDR1 is SGHRS, CDR2 YFSETQ. V gave up 5 bases and J gave up 0 bases; unmatched junction bases: 6. This CDR3 reads CASRRLAFSTDTQYF. CDR3 DNA: TGCGCCAGCAGGAGACTAGCCTTTAGCACAGATACGCAGTATTTT.

This clone was counted only a few times. V and J are TRBV6-1 and TRBJ1-5, with D tentatively TRBD1 (6 bases). The germline gives CDR1 MNHNS, CDR2 SASEGT. CDR3 length: 15 amino acids. V was pared by 7 bases and J by 0 bases, with 13 bases between. The CDR3 is CASISQGNSNQPQHF. The CDR3 bases are TGTGCCAGCATCTCACAGGGAAATAGCAATCAGCCCCAGCATTTT.

This clone was observed a few times. The chain joins TRBV4-2 to TRBJ1-1; D unclear. Trimming pared 0 bases from V and 3 bases from J, leaving 5 bases between. This CDR3 is built from 13 residues. Looked up from germline, CDR1 is LGHNA and CDR2 is YNFKEQ. The CDR3 region is CASSQEVDTEAFF. The CDR3 region has the DNA TGTGCCAGCAGCCAAGAGGTCGACACTGAAGCTTTCTTT.

V usage is TRBV5-6 and J usage is TRBJ2-7; a possible D gene is TRBD2 (6 bases). CDR1 and CDR2 from the germline V gene are SGHDT and YYEEEE. CDR3 length: 16 amino acids. The germline V and J ends were trimmed by 3 bases and 3 bases, with 19 bases remaining between them. The DNA for the CDR3 is TGTGCCAGCAGCTGGTGGGACTTCCAAAGTTACTACGAGCAGTACTTC. Protein sequence: CASSWWDFQSYYEQYF.

This sequence joins TRBV6-5 and TRBJ2-2; D gene ambiguous. Trimming shortened V by 0 bases and J by 2 bases, and 7 bases separated the two germline ends. The CDR3 extends over 15 amino acids. Germline V lookup: CDR1 MNHEY, CDR2 SVGAGI. CDR3 nucleotides: TGTGCCAGCAGTTACTCAGCGTATAACACCGGGGAGCTGTTTTTT. Protein: CASSYSAYNTGELFF.

This clone was found a few times. The rearrangement uses TRBV2 and TRBJ2-5; D possibly corresponds to TRBD1 (5 bases). Germline lookup yields CDR1 SNHLY and CDR2 FYNNEI. CDR3 length: 16 amino acids. Trimming took off 3 bases at V and 2 bases at J, with 16 bases between the two ends. CDR3 loop: CASSDLKGPTQETQYF. In DNA form, the CDR3 reads TGTGCCAGCAGTGATCTGAAGGGGCCCACTCAAGAGACCCAGTACTTC.

This clone was seen more than once but under ten times. V and J are TRBV19 and TRBJ1-2; no reliable D call. Trimming removed 1 base from V and 5 bases from J, with 14 bases in between. This CDR3 has 15 amino acids. Germline-derived CDR1 and CDR2 are LNHDA and SQIVND (reference sequence). The CDR3 DNA reads as TGTGCCAGTAGTATAGGGACCGGGTCGTTGTATGGCTACACCTTC. Its translation: CASSIGTGSLYGYTF. The full variable domain, with the rest looked up from reference TRBV19 and TRBJ1-2, is DGGITQSPKYLFRKEGQNVTLSCEQNLNHDAMYWYRQDPGQGLRLIYYSQIVNDFQKGDIAEGYSVSREKKESFPLTVTSAQKNPTAFYLCASSIGTGSLYGYTFGSGTRLTVV.

This chain uses TRBV5-6 with TRBJ1-5; D call uncertain. Between the trimmed V and J ends, which lost 2 bases and 7 bases, there was a span of 7 bases. Germline-derived CDR1 and CDR2 are SGHDT and YYEEEE. The CDR3 loop spans 12 amino acids. The CDR3 region is CASSLGSQPQHF. The CDR3 bases are TGTGCCAGCAGCTTAGGATCCCAGCCCCAGCATTTT.

The J gene is TRBJ2-7, the V gene TRBV6-1; D not resolved. Germline CDR1 is MNHNS and CDR2 is SASEGT. The CDR3 spans 13 residues. Trimming took 5 bases from V and 4 from J, leaving 12 bases between them. CDR3 nucleotides: TGTGCCAGCAGTAGGGAACGTCTTTACGAGCAGTACTTC. Its protein is CASSRERLYEQYF.

This clone is categorized as large (0.1 to 1%). This rearrangement joins TRBV6-1 to TRBJ1-1; D possibly corresponds to TRBD1 (6 bases). V gave up 4 bases and J gave up 1 base, with 10 bases separating them. Germline V gene lookup returns CDR1 MNHNS and CDR2 SASEGT. The CDR3 contains 14 residues. The CDR3 reads CASSVRGANTEAFF. In DNA, the CDR3 is TGTGCCAGCAGTGTTAGGGGGGCGAACACTGAAGCTTTCTTT.

V gene TRBV5-1 combines with J gene TRBJ2-7; D perhaps matches TRBD1 (6 bases). This CDR3 comprises 15 residues. Trimming stripped 5 bases from V and 0 bases from J, with 15 bases between. Looked up from germline, CDR1 is SGHRS and CDR2 is YFSETQ. The CDR3 region is CASRNRDTNSYEQYF. The CDR3 nucleotides read TGCGCCAGCAGGAACAGGGACACCAACTCCTACGAGCAGTACTTC.

This clone was observed a few times. This chain uses TRBV9 with TRBJ2-3; D perhaps matches TRBD1 (5 bases). Germline V gene lookup returns CDR1 SGDLS and CDR2 YYNGEE. The CDR3 covers 14 residues. Trimming cost V 0 bases and J 1 base, with 6 bases left between them. The DNA of the CDR3 is TGTGCCAGCAGCGTAGAAGGGGGCACAGATACGCAGTATTTT. Translation gives CASSVEGGTDTQYF.

In its sample, this clone was seen a few times. J is TRBJ2-1 and V is TRBV7-8; D may be TRBD1 (5 bases). The CDR3 sequence is 15 residues long. V lost 0 bases to trimming and J lost 2 bases, with 8 bases between them. Germline V lookup: CDR1 SGHVS, CDR2 FQNEAQ. The CDR3 DNA sequence: TGTGCCAGCAGCTTAGCCAGGGTGACCTACAATGAGCAGTTCTTC. Amino acid sequence: CASSLARVTYNEQFF.

The rearrangement uses TRBV5-1 and TRBJ1-1; D uncertain. V shed 5 bases and J shed 2 bases, with 16 bases lying between them. The length of the CDR3 is 15 residues. Germline V gene lookup returns CDR1 SGHRS and CDR2 YFSETQ. CDR3 sequence: CASRRLGMGNTEAFF. CDR3 sequence (DNA): TGCGCCAGCAGAAGGTTAGGGATGGGAAACACTGAAGCTTTCTTT.

The J gene is TRBJ1-1, the V gene TRBV6-5; no clear D. V was shortened by 2 bases and J by 5 bases, with 9 bases between the two germline ends. Per germline, CDR1 MNHEY and CDR2 SVGAGI. CDR3 length: 13 residues. CDR3 sequence: CASSYGSGTEAFF. The DNA of the CDR3 is TGTGCCAGCAGTTACGGGTCGGGGACTGAAGCTTTCTTT.

V and J are TRBV20-1 and TRBJ1-2, with D possibly matching TRBD1 (6 bases). The CDR3 totals 11 residues. V shed 6 bases and J shed 13 bases, with 18 bases lying between them. Germline values: CDR1 DFQATT, CDR2 SNEGSKA (reference sequence). CDR3 nucleotide sequence: TGCAGTGCCCCCAGGGGACCCGCTTCCACCTTC. This codes for CSAPRGPASTF.

In its sample, this clone was seen a few times. The chain uses TRBV6-4 and TRBJ2-7; possibly TRBD2 for D (5 bases). Trimming removed 5 bases from V and 7 bases from J, with 21 bases in between. CDR3 length: 15 residues. Looked up from germline, CDR1 is MRHNA and CDR2 is SNTAGT. The chain's CDR3 is CASSPPRIAIYEQYF. CDR3 coding DNA: TGTGCCAGCAGTCCGCCCCGAATAGCGATCTATGAGCAGTACTTC.

This clone was counted between two and nine times. The genes are TRBV6-5 and TRBJ2-7, with D maybe TRBD1 (6 bases). Germline CDR1 MNHEY, CDR2 SVGAGI. V was shortened by 6 bases and J by 2 bases, with 17 bases between the two germline ends. The CDR3 is made up of 15 amino acids. The CDR3 coding sequence is TGTGCCAGCAGCCCCCAGGACAGCTTCACCTACGAGCAGTACTTC. Its protein is CASSPQDSFTYEQYF.